The entry below gives a single T cell receptor beta chain sequence along with its context. Its ends do not fully match the called genes, so a read error is possible. Caucasian individuals from Russia who were healthy and aged 6 to 90 acted as donors. The data were taken from a study of blood T cells in healthy people across ages. Combining a sample-barcoded 5' primer with a J-beta primer mix, a second PCR ran for about 6 to 11 cycles. MiXCR was run by TCRdb on the 5' RACE reads, yielding one entry per CDR3 protein. The sample includes 1.5 million to 2 million distinct CDR3 sequences, 28% of them seen just once. The germline V gene has CDR1 SGHRS and CDR2 YFSETQ. The CDR3 is made up of 14 amino acids.

The specimen was blood. The rearrangement uses TRBV5-1 and TRBJ1-1; D not resolved. The sequence derives from a woman aged 25-40 years in good health. CDR3 in DNA: TGCGTCAGCAGGTTGGAAACCCGGGGCACTGAAGCTTTCTTT. Its translation: CVSRLETRGTEAFF.